A single sample gave rise to the 24 T cell receptor beta chains below, sequenced in a study of beta chain features in type 1 diabetes. The study, taken as a whole, reports: People with Type 1 diabetes carried modestly yet significantly shorter TCRB CDR3s in all four CD4+ subsets.

These receptors have no identified antigens. The study reverse transcribed the entire isolated RNA, so it sequenced expressed TCRB transcripts. TCRdb keeps only in-frame clones here, not all; method: immunoSEQ multiplex PCR. The sample lists around 180,000 clones, about 7.8% seen once, with 0.94% in the top ten. Sequenced sample: central memory CD4+ T cells from blood. The source of these receptors is a woman in her 40s with type 1 diabetes.

This clone has a handful of counts. CDR3 sequence: CASTRHPDQPQHF. DNA of the CDR3: TGTGCCAGCACCCGACACCCGGATCAGCCCCAGCATTTT. The V and J genes are TRBV16 and TRBJ1-5; D ambiguous. Germline V gene data show CDR1 as KGHSY and CDR2 as FQNENV. The CDR3 is made up of 13 amino acids. V was clipped by 7 bases and J by 5 bases, with 12 bases between them.

This clone was detected only a few times. V and J are TRBV18 and TRBJ2-1, with a weak D call TRBD1 (5 bases). The CDR3 loop spans 12 amino acids. CDR1 KGHSH and CDR2 LQKENI come from the germline V gene. V dropped 4 bases and J dropped 4 bases, with 5 bases sitting between them. In nucleotides, the CDR3 is TGTGCCAGCTCACACAGGTACAATGAGCAGTTCTTC. As protein: CASSHRYNEQFF.

This rearrangement joins TRBV9 to TRBJ2-7; 12 bases match TRBD1. Looked up from germline, CDR1 is SGDLS and CDR2 is YYNGEE. The CDR3 consists of 16 residues. Germline trimming cut 0 bases from V and 4 bases from J; bases unmatched to any gene: 5. For the CDR3, the DNA is TGTGCCAGCAGCGTAGTGGGGACAGGGGGCTTATACGAGCAGTACTTC. The encoded protein is CASSVVGTGGLYEQYF.

V and J are TRBV7-8 and TRBJ1-3, with 11 bases that match TRBD1. V lost 5 bases and J lost 1; bases outside the gene matches: 7. This CDR3 region has 17 residues. The V gene's germline CDR1 is SGHVS and CDR2 FQNEAQ. CDR3 sequence (DNA): TGTGCCAGCAGCCAAGTCGGGACAGGGGGATCTGGAAACACCATATATTTT. Its translation is CASSQVGTGGSGNTIYF.

This clone was observed a handful of times. V gene TRBV29-1 combines with J gene TRBJ1-1, with D perhaps TRBD1 (6 bases). Germline CDR1 is SQVTM and CDR2 is ANQGSEA. CDR3 length: 15 residues. With 5 bases removed from V and 4 bases from J, the gap between germline ends came to 20 bases. CDR3 sequence (DNA): TGCAGCGTTTATAACTACAGGGCCCCGGGCACTGAAGCTTTCTTT. Its translation is CSVYNYRAPGTEAFF.

The table lists this clone with a few counts. V gene TRBV28 combines with J gene TRBJ2-3; 7 bases map to TRBD2. Germline CDR1 MDHEN, CDR2 SYDVKM. The CDR3 sequence is 15 residues long. After removal of 11 bases from V and 3 bases from J, the junction contained 14 bases not matched to a gene. CDR3 nucleotide sequence: TGTGCCCTTGCGGGGGAAGGGAAAGGGACAGATACGCAGTATTTT. This gives the protein CALAGEGKGTDTQYF.

The rearrangement joins TRBV9 to TRBJ2-7; TRBD1 matches at 9 bases. This CDR3 has 16 amino acids. Germline CDR1 reads SGDLS; CDR2 reads YYNGEE. With 0 bases clipped from V and 3 bases from J, the junction kept 7 bases outside the gene matches. The CDR3 sequence is CASSVGEDRGFYEQYF. The CDR3 nucleotides are TGTGCCAGCAGCGTAGGTGAAGACAGGGGGTTCTACGAGCAGTACTTC.

The V and J genes are TRBV28 and TRBJ2-1; 12 nucleotides match TRBD2. CDR3 size: 18 residues. The J segment lost 2 bases and the V segment lost 3 bases, leaving 8 bases of the junction unmatched. Germline-derived CDR1 and CDR2 are MDHEN and SYDVKM. CDR3 in DNA: TGTGCCAGCAGTTTCCTAGCGGGAGGGTTTGGCGCCTACAATGAGCAGTTCTTC. Translated, it gives CASSFLAGGFGAYNEQFF.

This clone appeared a few times. The gene calls are TRBV6-6 and TRBJ2-5; D ambiguous. The CDR3 has 13 residues. The ends were cut back, 4 bases at V and 2 bases at J, with 8 bases in the middle. The germline V gene has CDR1 MNHNY and CDR2 SVGAGI (reference sequence). This CDR3 is CASSSRVQETQYF. DNA for the CDR3: TGTGCCAGCAGTTCCCGAGTACAAGAGACCCAGTACTTC.

The genes are TRBV7-2 and TRBJ2-5; 8 bases align to TRBD1. This CDR3 region has 18 residues. The ends lost 1 base at V and 5 bases at J; junction bases unmatched: 15. Looked up from germline, CDR1 is SGHTA and CDR2 is FQGNSA. As DNA, the CDR3 is TGTGCCAGCAGCTTAGATACCAACAGGGGGGACCTTTGGGAGACCCAGTACTTC. This codes for CASSLDTNRGDLWETQYF.

This clone was observed a few times. J is TRBJ2-3 and V is TRBV5-4, with TRBD1 identical over 8 bases. CDR1 is SGHNT and CDR2 is YYREEE in the germline V gene (reference sequence). CDR3 length: 14 amino acids. J lost 0 bases, V lost 4 bases, and 1 base had no gene match. The CDR3 here is CASSRDRSTDTQYF. The CDR3 coding sequence is TGTGCCAGCAGCCGGGACAGGAGCACAGATACGCAGTATTTT.

The sample holds a few counts of this clone. The chain is built from TRBV7-2 and TRBJ2-3, with D possibly being TRBD1 (6 bases). CDR1 and CDR2 (germline): SGHTA, FQGNSA. This CDR3 spans 16 amino acids. Trimming removed 0 bases at V and 6 bases at J, with 16 bases between. DNA for the CDR3: TGTGCCAGCAGCTTAGCCCCACAGGGTACCTGGGATACGCAGTATTTT. Its protein product is CASSLAPQGTWDTQYF. Together with reference TRBV7-2 and TRBJ2-3, the CDR3 gives the full variable domain: GAGVSQSPSNKVTEKGKDVELRCDPISGHTALYWYRQSLGQGLEFLIYFQGNSAPDKSGLPSDRFSAERTGGSVSTLTIQRTQQEDSAVYLCASSLAPQGTWDTQYFGPGTRLTVL.

This clone showed up just a few times. The J gene is TRBJ2-7, the V gene TRBV15, with D tentatively TRBD2 (6 bases). The V end lost 5 bases, the J end lost 9 bases, and 20 bases lay between the germline ends. The germline V gene has CDR1 LNHNV and CDR2 YYDKDF (reference sequence). This CDR3 region has 14 residues. The CDR3 coding sequence is TGTGCCACCAGCTCCACACGGGAGCCAACGAGGCAGTACTTC. Residues: CATSSTREPTRQYF.

This clone was seen more than once but under ten times. The chain uses TRBV28 and TRBJ1-4, with 8 bases identical to TRBD1. In germline, CDR1 is MDHEN, CDR2 SYDVKM. The CDR3 runs 15 residues. The junction had 9 bases not matched to a gene; V was cut back by 4 bases and J by 8 bases. The DNA of the CDR3 is TGTGCCAGCAGTTCCAGGACAGGGAGTGGAGAAAAACTGTTTTTT. It is translated as CASSSRTGSGEKLFF.

There are a few counts of this clone. V gene TRBV11-2 combines with J gene TRBJ2-2, with D unclear. V lost 5 bases to trimming and J lost 1 base, with 5 bases between them. This CDR3 is built from 13 residues. In germline, CDR1 is SGHAT, CDR2 FQNNGV. The DNA of the CDR3 is TGTGCCAGCAGCCCCGGGAACACCGGGGAGCTGTTTTTT. Encoded protein: CASSPGNTGELFF.

V gene TRBV4-3 combines with J gene TRBJ1-6; TRBD1 is a possible D gene (5 bases). V lost 0 bases and J 7 bases, leaving 16 bases between the germline ends. Germline V lookup: CDR1 LGHNA, CDR2 YSLEER. The CDR3 is 17 amino acids. CDR3 DNA: TGCGCCAGCAGCCAAGAAGTCCCCAGGGTTGGAAATTCACCCCTCCACTTT. Translated, it gives CASSQEVPRVGNSPLHF.

This clone has just a few counts. The J gene is TRBJ2-2, the V gene TRBV28; 14 bases line up with TRBD2. In germline, CDR1 is MDHEN, CDR2 SYDVKM. V gave up 6 bases and J gave up 1 base; unmatched junction bases: 1. The CDR3 runs to 16 residues. CDR3 coding DNA: TGTGCCAGCAGAGGACTAGCGGGGGGGAACACCGGGGAGCTGTTTTTT. This codes for CASRGLAGGNTGELFF.

A remark on this clone: Other DNA sequences in this sample translate to the same CDR3. The genes are TRBV18 and TRBJ1-2; possible D gene TRBD1, 6 bases. V lost 3 bases and J lost 3, with 14 bases in between. The CDR3 contains 15 residues. CDR1 and CDR2 from the germline V gene are KGHSH and LQKENI. The CDR3 DNA is TGTGCCAGCTCACCGAGACAGGAGATCGACTATGGCTACACCTTC. As protein: CASSPRQEIDYGYTF.

This clone was seen a few times. V is TRBV5-1 and J is TRBJ2-3, with D possibly matching TRBD1 (6 bases). The CDR3 consists of 13 residues. Germline V CDR1 and CDR2: SGHRS, YFSETQ. Trimming removed 0 bases at V and 6 bases at J, with 8 bases between. Here the CDR3 DNA reads TGCGCCAGCAGCTTGGACAGGGATGATACGCAGTATTTT. Its translation: CASSLDRDDTQYF.

The table lists this clone with a few counts. The chain recombines TRBV4-1 with TRBJ2-5; D might be TRBD2 (5 bases). Germline V gene data show CDR1 as MGHRA and CDR2 as YSYEKL. Trimming took 3 bases from V and 0 from J, leaving 8 bases between them. This CDR3 has 14 residues. The CDR3 here is CASSHREYQETQYF. The CDR3 DNA reads as TGCGCCAGCAGCCATAGGGAGTACCAAGAGACCCAGTACTTC.

This chain connects TRBV27 to TRBJ1-1; D is perhaps TRBD1 (5 bases). V was trimmed by 5 bases and J by 2 bases, leaving 18 bases between them. This CDR3 has 16 amino acids. Germline loops: CDR1 MNHEY, CDR2 SMNVEV (reference sequence). The CDR3 loop is CASSPLGGARNTEAFF. DNA of the CDR3: TGTGCCAGCAGTCCCCTAGGTGGGGCGCGAAACACTGAAGCTTTCTTT.

This clone was found a few times. Within the sample, other DNA sequences also encode this same CDR3. The chain is built from TRBV6-5 and TRBJ1-1; D possibly corresponds to TRBD1 (5 bases). The ends were cut back, 4 bases at V and 3 bases at J, with 6 bases in the middle. The germline gives CDR1 MNHEY, CDR2 SVGAGI. This CDR3 has 12 amino acids. In nucleotides, the CDR3 is TGTGCCAGCAGTTGGGGGGACACTGAAGCTTTCTTT. Translation gives CASSWGDTEAFF.

This clone was seen only a few times. The V gene is TRBV5-1, the J gene TRBJ1-3; 9 nucleotides agree with TRBD1. Germline V gives CDR1 SGHRS, CDR2 YFSETQ. J gave up 4 bases and V 4 bases, and 3 bases lay outside the gene matches. The CDR3 consists of 14 residues. The CDR3 DNA sequence: TGCGCCAGCAGCGCCGGGACAGGGGGAAACACCATATATTTT. Encoded protein: CASSAGTGGNTIYF.

This clone turned up a few times. CDR3 sequence reads: CASSYPGSPLHF. The CDR3 DNA reads as TGTGCCAGCAGTTACCCGGGTTCACCCCTCCACTTT. This sequence joins TRBV7-9 and TRBJ1-6; D is uncertain. This CDR3 is built from 12 residues. From germline, CDR1 is SEHNR and CDR2 FQNEAQ (reference sequence). Trimming stripped 6 bases from V and 9 bases from J, with 9 bases between.